This T cell receptor (beta chain) was retrieved from a study of HIV-infected patients and healthy controls. cDNA was made from roughly 500 ng RNA using alpha and beta constant primers. Using multiplexing indices, alpha and beta chain libraries were generated apart by chain-specific third strand synthesis. In TCRdb, the 5' RACE reads were re-called with MiXCR into one record per CDR3 protein. Of some 13,000 distinct CDR3 sequences in the sample, roughly a tenth are singletons; the top ten hold about 6.8%. With 6 bases removed from V and 0 bases from J, the gap between germline ends came to 12 bases. This CDR3 region has 15 residues. The germline V gene has CDR1 SGHRS and CDR2 YFSETQ. This clonotype was found many times. No cell fractionation was done, so the repertoire covers all unsorted peripheral blood T cells.

The chain carries TRBV5-1 and TRBJ1-4, with TRBD1 as a possible D gene (6 bases). Sequencing was carried out using blood. This TCR derives from an adult in good health. In nucleotides, the CDR3 is TGCGCCAGCAAGGACAGACCTGCAACTAATGAAAAACTGTTTTTT. Amino acids: CASKDRPATNEKLFF. Supplemented by reference TRBV5-1 and TRBJ1-4, the full variable domain reads KAGVTQTPRYLIKTRGQQVTLSCSPISGHRSVSWYQQTPGQGLQFLFEYFSETQRNKGNFPGRFSGRQFSNSRSEMNVSTLELGDSALYLCASKDRPATNEKLFFGSGTQLSVL.